This TCR beta chain originates from a study of blood T cell repertoires in COVID-19. The data were produced by immunoSEQ multiplex PCR, yet TCRdb's version contains in-frame clones alone and is incomplete. The profile shows about 370,000 clones, approximately 89% of them singletons. For this clone: One end of the junction varies from germline; a read error may be responsible.

Cohorts were based on clinical histories the participants reported. Recovered Cohort 3 donors showed two negative PCRs, clearance, or symptom resolution. Specimen: PBMCs or T cells enriched from blood (not recorded which). The receptor comes from a young woman who had recovered from COVID-19.

CDR3 region: CAWSADSSQPQHF. The CDR3 nucleotides are TGTGCCTGGAGTGCAGACAGCAGTCAGCCCCAGCATTTT. V and J are TRBV30 and TRBJ1-5; possibly TRBD1 for D (5 bases). This CDR3 is 13 amino acids long. Germline CDR1 is GTSNPN and CDR2 is SVGIG (reference sequence).